A selection of T cell receptor beta chains follows, all from one sample in a study of T cell repertoires in cytomegalovirus infection. Their recognized antigens are unknown. TCRdb reprocessed the reads with MiXCR, giving one entry per CDR3 protein. The sample holds 90,000 to 110,000 distinct CDR3 sequences, around 28% seen once. The sample was CD8+ T cells from cultured PBMCs, taken from culture after CMV antigen stimulation. These receptors were collected from a human donor in good health (CMV status not recorded). Some clones in this sample may be carry-over from other donors' samples. The CDR3 runs from the conserved cysteine through the conserved F or W. A D gene is named only where the DNA matches it firmly. Not all rows give a size; the values are once, few, many and, for expanded clones, a class.

clone_size j_call d_call v_call cdr3_nt cdr3_aa
- TRBJ2-3 - TRBV19 TGTGCCAGTAGTATGGGAGATACGCAGTATTTT CASSMGDTQYF
few TRBJ1-4 - TRBV10-3 TGTGCCATTTTAGACAGCACTAATGAAAAACTGTTTTTT CAILDSTNEKLFF
- TRBJ2-3 TRBD2 TRBV6-5 TGTGCCAGCGCGGGGGGACCCACAGATACGCAGTATTTT CASAGGPTDTQYF
many TRBJ2-5 TRBD1 TRBV7-6 TGTGCCAGCAGCATCTACAGGGGGACTGGGGAGACCCAGTACTTC CASSIYRGTGETQYF
few TRBJ1-2 - TRBV19 TGTGCCAGCGTGGGACCGGTCCTTGGGATGCTTGGCTACACCTTC CASVGPVLGMLGYTF
- TRBJ2-4 TRBD2 TRBV7-9 TGTGCCAGCAGCTTAGTGGGGGGGATTAACATTCAGTACTTC CASSLVGGINIQYF
many TRBJ2-1 - TRBV6-5 TGTGCCAGCAGTTACTTGACAGGTTTGGGGTACAATGAGCAGTTCTTC CASSYLTGLGYNEQFF
once TRBJ2-7 TRBD2 TRBV7-1 TGTGCCAGCAGGCCCCCGGGGGGGTACGAGCAGTACTTC CASRPPGGYEQYF
- TRBJ1-4 - TRBV15 TGTGCCACCAGCAGAGACAGGGCTGGTGAAAAACTGTTTTTT CATSRDRAGEKLFF
- TRBJ1-2 - TRBV4-1 TGCGCCAGCAGCGAATCCGGTGACAGTTCGGATGGCTACACCTTC CASSESGDSSDGYTF
few TRBJ2-5 TRBD1 TRBV6-5 TGTGCCAGCAGTTACGGACAGGGGGTCCAAGAGACCCAGTACTTC CASSYGQGVQETQYF
many TRBJ2-5 - TRBV7-9 TGTGCCAGCAGCTTATCCTGGGAGACCCAGTACTTC CASSLSWETQYF
- TRBJ2-1 - TRBV27 TGTGCCAGCAGTTTACGAGGGGGGTACAATGAGCAGTTCTTC CASSLRGGYNEQFF
- TRBJ1-3 - TRBV7-6 TGTGCCAGCAGCTCAATACCTGGGGGGCCCACTTCTGGAAACACCATATATTTT CASSSIPGGPTSGNTIYF
- TRBJ2-7 - TRBV19 TGTGCCAGTAGAGGTAACTACGAGCAGTACTTC CASRGNYEQYF
- TRBJ2-7 - TRBV7-9 TGTGCCAGCAGCGAACCTGGGGGAATCGGCTACGAGCAGTACTTC CASSEPGGIGYEQYF
once TRBJ2-1 - TRBV7-4 TGTGCCAGCAGCTTAGTAGGGGCCCATGAGCAGTTCTTC CASSLVGAHEQFF
- TRBJ2-5 TRBD2 TRBV29-1 TGCAGCGTCAAGCGGGACCGTAGAGGAGAGACCCAGTACTTC CSVKRDRRGETQYF
once TRBJ2-7 TRBD1 TRBV2 TGTGCCAGCAGCCCAGACAGGGGGCACTCCTACGAGCAGTACTTC CASSPDRGHSYEQYF
- TRBJ2-7 TRBD2 TRBV6-1 TGTGCCAGCAAATCTTGGCGGGGGGATTCCCAATACGAGCAGTACTTC CASKSWRGDSQYEQYF
- TRBJ2-7 - TRBV7-6 TGTGCCAGCAGCTCCCCCCAGTCCTACGAGCAGTACTTC CASSSPQSYEQYF
few TRBJ2-1 TRBD2 TRBV12-3/TRBV12-4 TGTGCCAGCAGTCCTAGCGGGGGCTCCTACAATGAGCAGTTCTTC CASSPSGGSYNEQFF
- TRBJ1-5 TRBD1 TRBV7-8 TGTGCCAGCAGCCCGATAACAGGGGGACATCAGCCCCAGCATTTT CASSPITGGHQPQHF
- TRBJ1-6 - TRBV20-1 TGCAGTGCTAGCGACCCAGGGGCCTATAATTCACCCCTCCACTTT CSASDPGAYNSPLHF
- TRBJ2-3 TRBD1 TRBV28 TGTGCCAGCAGCCAGGGACAGGGGATAACAGATACGCAGTATTTT CASSQGQGITDTQYF